Described below is a single TCR beta chain sequence and its context. The antigen remains unidentified. Trimming pared 0 bases from V and 1 base from J, leaving 12 bases between. Looked up from germline, CDR1 is SGHRS and CDR2 is YFSETQ. The CDR3 covers 16 residues. Only in-frame clones appear in the TCRdb table, and some are missing; sequencing was by immunoSEQ multiplex PCR. Of more than 75,000 clones in the sample, just over 90% were seen once. Time point described: cycle 4 day 1 (C4D1), after five to seven weeks of nivolumab. After autologous stem cell transplantation all patients relapsed, and prior brentuximab vedotin exposure differed between cohorts. This sample stems from a study of PD-1 blockade in classical Hodgkin lymphoma. Broader study findings: Patients starting nivolumab less than 1 year after ASCT had lower diversity and were excluded from later analyses. Complete responders had baseline diversity similar to newly diagnosed patients. CD4+ TCR diversity, unlike CD8+, climbed significantly by C4D1.

This TCR came from a human donor with classical Hodgkin lymphoma. The V and J genes are TRBV5-1 and TRBJ2-3; D uncertain. This sample comprised peripheral blood mononuclear cells (PBMCs), obtained before the fourth cycle of nivolumab. CDR3: CASSLGAGTRTDTQYF. As DNA, the CDR3 is TGCGCCAGCAGCTTGGGGGCAGGAACCCGCACAGATACGCAGTATTTT.